Listed below are T cell receptor beta chains from one sample, sequenced in a study of T cells in Graves' hyperthyroidism and ophthalmopathy. One entry per CDR3 protein, called by TCRdb with MiXCR from the multiplex PCR reads. The sample contains about 640,000 distinct CDR3 sequences, roughly 20% of which appear only once. Material for sequencing was blood. The receptors stem from a man younger than 45 with Graves' ophthalmopathy. CDR3s include the opening cysteine and the closing phenylalanine or tryptophan. Fields, in order: clone size, J gene, D gene, V gene, CDR3 DNA, CDR3 protein. D genes are given only for firm matches. A row's size may be missing; if present it is once, few, many or a size class.

size: NA; J: TRBJ2-2; D: TRBD1; V: TRBV20-1; DNA: TGCAGTGCTAGAGGAGGGGGACAGGGAACTGGGACCGGGGAGCTGTTTTTT; CDR3: CSARGGGQGTGTGELFF
size: many; J: TRBJ1-1; D: TRBD1; V: TRBV6-1; DNA: TGTGCCAGCAGGGACAGGGGGTTTAACACTGAAGCTTTCTTT; CDR3: CASRDRGFNTEAFF
size: NA; J: TRBJ2-2; D: TRBD2; V: TRBV20-1; DNA: TGCAGTGCCAGCGGCTTTCGGGAGGATAACGGGGAGCTGTTTTTT; CDR3: CSASGFREDNGELFF
size: few; J: TRBJ2-2; D: NA; V: TRBV29-1; DNA: TGCAGCGTTGAACAGGACAGTAGCACCGGGGAGCTGTTTTTT; CDR3: CSVEQDSSTGELFF
size: many; J: TRBJ1-3; D: NA; V: TRBV11-2; DNA: TGTGCCAGCATGGGTGGAAACACCATATATTTT; CDR3: CASMGGNTIYF
size: NA; J: TRBJ2-2; D: NA; V: TRBV29-1; DNA: TGCAGCGTTGTTAGGGGGTCAGCGAACACCGGGGAGCTGTTTTTT; CDR3: CSVVRGSANTGELFF
size: few; J: TRBJ1-5; D: NA; V: TRBV20-1; DNA: TGCAGTGCTAGGGCGAGGGGGTATAATCAGCCCCAGCATTTT; CDR3: CSARARGYNQPQHF
size: few; J: TRBJ2-7; D: NA; V: TRBV7-2; DNA: TGTGCCAGCAGCTTAGCAAGAGGGAGGTTTTTGGGGTACGAGCAGTACTTC; CDR3: CASSLARGRFLGYEQYF
size: NA; J: TRBJ2-3; D: TRBD1; V: TRBV20-1; DNA: TGCAGTGCTAGGGAAGGACAGGGCGCGCAGTATTTT; CDR3: CSAREGQGAQYF
size: NA; J: TRBJ2-7; D: NA; V: TRBV4-1; DNA: TGCGCCAGCAGCCAAGAATCGAGGGAGAGCTCCTACGAGCAGTACTTC; CDR3: CASSQESRESSYEQYF
size: NA; J: TRBJ2-1; D: NA; V: TRBV6-2/TRBV6-3; DNA: TGTGCCAGCAGTCAACTTCGGGACTGGAATGAGCAGTTCTTC; CDR3: CASSQLRDWNEQFF
size: NA; J: TRBJ2-1; D: TRBD1; V: TRBV29-1; DNA: TGCAGCGTTGAACCAACGACAGGGGGCGCGTACAATGAGCAGTTCTTC; CDR3: CSVEPTTGGAYNEQFF
size: NA; J: TRBJ2-1; D: TRBD2; V: TRBV28; DNA: TGTGCCAGCAGTCCCCGGGGGAGCGGGAGGAGGAATGAGCAGTTCTTC; CDR3: CASSPRGSGRRNEQFF
size: few; J: TRBJ2-1; D: NA; V: TRBV3-1; DNA: TGTGCCAGCAGTCCAAGAGGTTCTAGCACATACAATGAGCAGTTCTTC; CDR3: CASSPRGSSTYNEQFF
size: many; J: TRBJ2-7; D: NA; V: TRBV7-2; DNA: TGTGCCAGCAGCTCGGGACCGAACTACGAGCAGTACTTC; CDR3: CASSSGPNYEQYF
size: few; J: TRBJ2-2; D: TRBD2; V: TRBV6-1; DNA: TGTGCCAGCAAACTGTCCACGGGGGGGGCCGGCGGGGAGCTGTTTTTT; CDR3: CASKLSTGGAGGELFF
size: NA; J: TRBJ2-7; D: TRBD2; V: TRBV20-1; DNA: TGCAGTGCTAGAGGAGGGCTAGCGGGAGGTGAGCAGTACTTC; CDR3: CSARGGLAGGEQYF
size: NA; J: TRBJ2-1; D: NA; V: TRBV19; DNA: TGTGCCAGTAGTCTAGCCTCGACGGACGAGCAGTTCTTC; CDR3: CASSLASTDEQFF
size: few; J: TRBJ2-7; D: TRBD2; V: TRBV4-1; DNA: TGCGCCAGCAGCCAAGATATACTAGCGGGAGATGGGCAGTACTTC; CDR3: CASSQDILAGDGQYF
size: few; J: TRBJ2-1; D: NA; V: TRBV2; DNA: TGTGCCAGCAGTTTGTCAGGGGGGCGGACCGATGAGCAGTTCTTC; CDR3: CASSLSGGRTDEQFF
size: NA; J: TRBJ1-4; D: NA; V: TRBV6-2/TRBV6-3; DNA: TGTGCCAGCTGTCTTGATGGAAATGAAAAACTGTTTTTT; CDR3: CASCLDGNEKLFF
size: NA; J: TRBJ1-2; D: TRBD1; V: TRBV6-1; DNA: TGTGCCAGCACCCCGGGACAGGGAAGAGGCTATGGCTACACCTTC; CDR3: CASTPGQGRGYGYTF
size: many; J: TRBJ1-6; D: NA; V: TRBV12-3/TRBV12-4; DNA: TGTGCCAGCAGTTTCGGGGGAGGTTCACCCCTCCACTTT; CDR3: CASSFGGGSPLHF
size: NA; J: TRBJ1-6; D: NA; V: TRBV14; DNA: TGTGCCAGCAGCCAAACTCCAGGGGTGGCTTCACCCCTCCACTTT; CDR3: CASSQTPGVASPLHF
size: many; J: TRBJ2-7; D: NA; V: TRBV7-9; DNA: TGTGCCAGCAGCGGAGTAAAGGGCGGACACTCCTACGAGCAGTACTTC; CDR3: CASSGVKGGHSYEQYF
size: few; J: TRBJ2-7; D: NA; V: TRBV19; DNA: TGTGCCAGTAGTATCTGGGGGGCCACCACCTACGAGCAGTACTTC; CDR3: CASSIWGATTYEQYF
size: NA; J: TRBJ2-1; D: NA; V: TRBV30; DNA: TGTGCCTGGAATGAGCAGTTCTTC; CDR3: CAWNEQFF
size: NA; J: TRBJ2-7; D: TRBD1; V: TRBV19; DNA: TGTGTCGGACAGGGAATTTCCTACGAGCAGTACTTC; CDR3: CVGQGISYEQYF
size: NA; J: TRBJ2-5; D: NA; V: TRBV7-2; DNA: TGTGCCAGCAGCTCCCCCCCGGGAATCCAAGAGACCCAGTACTTC; CDR3: CASSSPPGIQETQYF
size: NA; J: TRBJ2-3; D: TRBD2; V: TRBV20-1; DNA: TGCAGTGCTAGAGAGGGGCGGGAGTGGACGTATTTT; CDR3: CSAREGREWTYF
size: NA; J: TRBJ2-7; D: NA; V: TRBV20-1; DNA: TGCAGTGCTAGCCCGGGACTCGGGGTCCCCGAGCAGTACTTC; CDR3: CSASPGLGVPEQYF
size: few; J: TRBJ2-1; D: NA; V: TRBV25-1; DNA: TGTGCCAGCAGTGCGGGTGAGGGATCCTACAATGAGCAGTTCTTC; CDR3: CASSAGEGSYNEQFF
size: few; J: TRBJ1-2; D: NA; V: TRBV12-3/TRBV12-4; DNA: TGTGCCAGCAGTTTAGGGGGCCGGGGCTATGGCTACACCTTC; CDR3: CASSLGGRGYGYTF
size: many; J: TRBJ2-3; D: TRBD2; V: TRBV5-6; DNA: TGTGCCAGCAGCCCGATTATCGGGGGGACAGATACGCAGTATTTT; CDR3: CASSPIIGGTDTQYF
size: many; J: TRBJ1-5; D: TRBD1; V: TRBV12-3/TRBV12-4; DNA: TGTGCCAGCAGTACGACAGGGTTTAATCAGCCCCAGCATTTT; CDR3: CASSTTGFNQPQHF
size: many; J: TRBJ2-2; D: NA; V: TRBV28; DNA: TGTGCCAGCAGTTCCAGCACCGGGGAGCTGTTTTTT; CDR3: CASSSSTGELFF
size: few; J: TRBJ1-1; D: TRBD1; V: TRBV5-1; DNA: TGCGCCAGCAGCCAGGACAGGAGCGACACTGAAGCTTTCTTT; CDR3: CASSQDRSDTEAFF
size: many; J: TRBJ1-5; D: NA; V: TRBV4-1; DNA: TGCGCCAGCAGCCAAGGACCGTATCAGCCCCAGCATTTT; CDR3: CASSQGPYQPQHF
size: few; J: TRBJ2-5; D: TRBD2; V: TRBV30; DNA: TGTGCCTGGAGTGGACTAGCGGGAGGGGCGGAGACCCAGTACTTC; CDR3: CAWSGLAGGAETQYF
size: few; J: TRBJ2-3; D: TRBD2; V: TRBV4-1; DNA: TGCGCCAGCAGCCTGGGACTAGCGGAGCGCACAGATACGCAGTATTTT; CDR3: CASSLGLAERTDTQYF
size: NA; J: TRBJ1-2; D: TRBD1; V: TRBV19; DNA: TGTGCCAGTAGTATGGGACAGGCGAGTAGCTATGGCTACACCTTC; CDR3: CASSMGQASSYGYTF
size: many; J: TRBJ2-7; D: NA; V: TRBV5-1; DNA: TGTGCCAGCAGCTTAGATAGGTCCTACGAGCAGTACTTC; CDR3: CASSLDRSYEQYF
size: many; J: TRBJ1-1; D: NA; V: TRBV30; DNA: TGTGCCTGGGGACCCTCCGGAGGGAGAAACACTGAAGCTTTCTTT; CDR3: CAWGPSGGRNTEAFF
size: many; J: TRBJ2-1; D: NA; V: TRBV28; DNA: TGTGCCAGCAGGTTCGGGCCGCAAGTATACAATGAGCAGTTCTTC; CDR3: CASRFGPQVYNEQFF
size: few; J: TRBJ2-7; D: NA; V: TRBV19; DNA: TGTGCCAGTTCAGGGGTTATCGGGGATTACGAGCAGTACTTC; CDR3: CASSGVIGDYEQYF
size: NA; J: TRBJ2-5; D: TRBD1; V: TRBV5-1; DNA: TGCGCCAGCAGCTTGGCCCTTGACAGGGGTGTCGGGACCCAGTACTTC; CDR3: CASSLALDRGVGTQYF
size: NA; J: TRBJ2-1; D: NA; V: TRBV24-1; DNA: TGTGCCACCAGTGATTCCGAGCCAGGGAAATACAATGAGCAGTTCTTC; CDR3: CATSDSEPGKYNEQFF
size: NA; J: TRBJ2-1; D: TRBD2; V: TRBV27; DNA: TGTGCCAGCAGTTACCTACTAGCGGGAGGACCCCCCTACAATGAGCAGTTCTTC; CDR3: CASSYLLAGGPPYNEQFF
size: many; J: TRBJ1-5; D: TRBD1; V: TRBV5-1; DNA: TGCGCCAGCAGCCCAACAGGGGACAGCAATCAGCCCCAGCATTTT; CDR3: CASSPTGDSNQPQHF
size: NA; J: TRBJ2-1; D: TRBD2; V: TRBV2; DNA: TGTGCCAGCAGTATCCCGGCAGCGGGAAGAGGGAATGAGCAGTTCTTC; CDR3: CASSIPAAGRGNEQFF
size: NA; J: TRBJ1-4; D: TRBD1; V: TRBV19; DNA: TGTGCCAGTAGCACAGGGGGCGTGGGTGAAAAACTGTTTTTT; CDR3: CASSTGGVGEKLFF
size: many; J: TRBJ2-1; D: TRBD2; V: TRBV11-2; DNA: TGTGCCAGCAGGGGCGCGGGACTAGCGTCCAATGAGCAGTTCTTC; CDR3: CASRGAGLASNEQFF
size: many; J: TRBJ2-5; D: NA; V: TRBV2; DNA: TGTGCCAGCACCGACACGTACCAAGAGACCCAGTACTTC; CDR3: CASTDTYQETQYF